The next 27 T cell receptor beta chains were all read from a single sample in a study of response to subunit inactivated influenza vaccine. TCRdb reprocessed the RT-PCR reads via MiXCR and lists one record per CDR3 protein. The repertoire has more than 700,000 distinct CDR3 sequences, 21% of them found once; the top ten carry about a tenth. Source: PBMCs from blood, taken around 5 days after vaccination. The receptors come from a man aged 45 to 65 who received an inactivated influenza vaccine.

The chain employs TRBV4-3 and TRBJ2-3; 9 bases align to TRBD1. V lost 4 bases and J lost 2; bases outside the gene matches: 4. The CDR3 is 15 amino acids. Germline-derived CDR1 and CDR2 are LGHNA and YSLEER. The CDR3 is CASSLQGANTDTQYF. The CDR3 bases are TGCGCCAGCAGCCTACAGGGGGCGAACACAGATACGCAGTATTTT.

This clonotype was seen a few times. This chain uses TRBV29-1 with TRBJ2-2; TRBD1 agrees at 7 bases. This CDR3 contains 15 residues. Trimming at V came to 6 bases and at J to 0 bases, leaving 7 bases not matched to a gene. The V gene's germline CDR1 is SQVTM and CDR2 ANQGSEA. The chain's CDR3 is CSVGRQGANTGELFF. The CDR3 DNA follows: TGCAGCGTGGGGCGGCAGGGGGCGAACACCGGGGAGCTGTTTTTT.

This clonotype was seen a few times. The chain has TRBV27 and TRBJ1-3; 7 positions match TRBD1. V shed 3 bases, J shed 0 bases, and the junction held 11 bases outside the gene matches. Looked up from germline, CDR1 is MNHEY and CDR2 is SMNVEV (reference sequence). This CDR3 is 18 amino acids long. The chain's CDR3 is CASSLKDRNDLSGNTIYF. The CDR3 DNA follows: TGTGCCAGCAGTTTGAAGGACAGGAACGACCTCTCTGGAAACACCATATATTTT.

Concerning this clonotype: A much larger clone lies a single base off, so this may be a read error. The gene calls are TRBV28 and TRBJ2-1; D could derive from TRBD1 or TRBD2 (5 bases each). CDR3 length equals 15 residues. Germline CDR1 is MDHEN and CDR2 is SYDVKM. The CDR3 bases are TGTTCCAGCAGTTTATCCGGGACCCTATACAATGAGCAGTTCTTC. This codes for CSSSLSGTLYNEQFF.

In this sample, this clonotype turned up many times. This sequence joins TRBV15 and TRBJ2-7; no firm D call. The germline V gene has CDR1 LNHNV and CDR2 YYDKDF (reference sequence). The CDR3 contains 15 residues. The ends were cut back, 0 bases at V and 2 bases at J, with 11 bases in the middle. CDR3 bases: TGTGCCACCAGCAGAGATTTAGCTGGAGCCTACGAGCAGTACTTC. It yields the protein CATSRDLAGAYEQYF. The whole variable domain, filled in from reference TRBV15 and TRBJ2-7, reads DAMVIQNPRYQVTQFGKPVTLSCSQTLNHNVMYWYQQKSSQAPKLLFHYYDKDFNNEADTPDNFQSRRPNTSFCFLDIRSPGLGDTAMYLCATSRDLAGAYEQYFGPGTRLTVT.

This clonotype appeared a few times. This rearrangement joins TRBV20-1 to TRBJ2-7; D assignment may be TRBD1 or TRBD2 (5 bases each). There are 14 residues in the CDR3. The V end was cut by 6 bases, the J end by 2 bases, with 17 bases between. The V gene's germline CDR1 is DFQATT and CDR2 SNEGSKA (reference sequence). The CDR3 loop is CSAERDEDPYEQYF. The CDR3, as DNA: TGCAGTGCGGAACGGGACGAGGATCCCTACGAGCAGTACTTC.

This clonotype was seen a few times. The V gene is TRBV5-5, the J gene TRBJ2-7; D gene ambiguous. V was clipped by 1 base and J by 0 bases, with 8 bases between them. Germline values: CDR1 SGHKS, CDR2 YYEKEE (reference sequence). This CDR3 spans 14 amino acids. CDR3 bases: TGTGCCAGCAGCTTGTCTGAGATCTCCTACGAGCAGTACTTC. As protein: CASSLSEISYEQYF. Full variable domain (rest looked up from reference TRBV5-5 and TRBJ2-7): DAGVTQSPTHLIKTRGQQVTLRCSPISGHKSVSWYQQVLGQGPQFIFQYYEKEERGRGNFPDRFSARQFPNYSSELNVNALLLGDSALYLCASSLSEISYEQYFGPGTRLTVT.

This clonotype was picked up a small number of times. The gene calls are TRBV28 and TRBJ2-5; 7 bases agree with TRBD2. CDR1 is MDHEN, CDR2 SYDVKM, per germline. After removal of 2 bases from V and 5 bases from J, the junction contained 5 bases not matched to a gene. CDR3 length equals 14 residues. The CDR3 reads CASSLAGEVETQYF. The CDR3 nucleotides are TGTGCCAGCAGTTTAGCGGGGGAGGTGGAGACCCAGTACTTC.

The chain has TRBV6-2 or TRBV6-3 and TRBJ2-7, with no clear D. This CDR3 spans 15 amino acids. The germline V and J ends were trimmed by 5 bases and 0 bases, with 14 bases remaining between them. CDR1 and CDR2 (germline): MNHEY, SVGEGT. DNA for the CDR3: TGTGCCAGCAGTAACGACCGAGTCCCCTCCTACGAGCAGTACTTC. It yields the protein CASSNDRVPSYEQYF.

The V gene is TRBV4-3, the J gene TRBJ2-7, with 7 bases matching TRBD2. Germline values: CDR1 LGHNA, CDR2 YSLEER. V was pared by 0 bases and J by 2 bases, with 7 bases of the junction left unmatched. This CDR3 is built from 16 residues. The CDR3 reads CASSQDLGGYPYEQYF. The CDR3 DNA follows: TGCGCCAGCAGCCAAGATCTGGGGGGGTATCCCTACGAGCAGTACTTC.

The V call is TRBV7-2, the J call TRBJ2-7; D possibly corresponds to TRBD1 (5 bases). V dropped 1 base and J dropped 2 bases, with 18 bases sitting between them. CDR1 is SGHTA and CDR2 is FQGNSA in the germline V gene. The CDR3 runs 17 residues. CDR3 sequence reads: CASSLVSAGHLAYEQYF. DNA for the CDR3: TGTGCCAGCAGCTTAGTTTCGGCAGGGCATCTCGCCTACGAGCAGTACTTC.

The V call is TRBV6-5, the J call TRBJ2-7; unclear D gene. V lost 2 bases and J 4 bases, leaving 15 bases between the germline ends. Germline V gene lookup returns CDR1 MNHEY and CDR2 SVGAGI. The CDR3 spans 15 residues. The CDR3 DNA reads as TGTGCCAGCAGTTACGAGGCAGGAGAACCGTACGAGCAGTACTTC. This gives the protein CASSYEAGEPYEQYF.

Many counts were recorded for this clonotype. The chain recombines TRBV20-1 with TRBJ2-7; D is possibly TRBD1 (5 bases). V was cut by 4 bases and J by 4 bases, with 8 bases left in between. CDR1 is DFQATT, CDR2 SNEGSKA, per germline (reference sequence). This CDR3 spans 11 amino acids. Here the CDR3 reads CSAIKGYEQYF. CDR3 bases: TGCAGTGCTATTAAGGGGTACGAGCAGTACTTC.

This clonotype occurred a few times. The rearrangement uses TRBV5-1 and TRBJ1-1, with TRBD1 as a possible D gene (5 bases). The CDR3 consists of 17 residues. Germline V gives CDR1 SGHRS, CDR2 YFSETQ. Trimming stripped 3 bases from V and 0 bases from J, with 18 bases between. CDR3 sequence: CASSWGLTVGMNTEAFF. In DNA, the CDR3 is TGCGCCAGCAGCTGGGGCCTTACAGTAGGCATGAACACTGAAGCTTTCTTT.

This clonotype turned up a few times. The gene calls are TRBV5-1 and TRBJ2-5; tentative D call: TRBD1 (6 bases). Germline CDR1 reads SGHRS; CDR2 reads YFSETQ. V was trimmed by 4 bases and J by 4 bases, leaving 11 bases between them. This CDR3 contains 13 residues. CDR3 in DNA: TGCGCCAGCAGCGGACAGCTACCAGAGACCCAGTACTTC. Its translation: CASSGQLPETQYF.

The V gene is TRBV5-6, the J gene TRBJ2-3; 9 bases align to TRBD2. This CDR3 spans 17 amino acids. Looked up from germline, CDR1 is SGHDT and CDR2 is YYEEEE. Trimming took 2 bases from V and 0 from J; bases not matched to a gene: 7. The CDR3 protein is CASSFLIAGASTDTQYF. The CDR3 nucleotides read TGTGCCAGCAGCTTTCTTATAGCGGGGGCTAGCACAGATACGCAGTATTTT. Full variable domain (remainder filled in from reference TRBV5-6 and TRBJ2-3): DAGVTQSPTHLIKTRGQQVTLRCSPKSGHDTVSWYQQALGQGPQFIFQYYEEEERQRGNFPDRFSGHQFPNYSSELNVNALLLGDSALYLCASSFLIAGASTDTQYFGPGTRLTVL.

This clonotype has more than one count but fewer than ten. J is TRBJ2-5 and V is TRBV20-1; 8 positions match TRBD2. This CDR3 contains 14 residues. Germline V gene data show CDR1 as DFQATT and CDR2 as SNEGSKA (reference sequence). V gave up 3 bases and J gave up 2 bases; unmatched junction bases: 5. CDR3 amino acids: CSASSGGPQETQYF. The CDR3, as DNA: TGCAGTGCTAGTTCGGGAGGGCCACAAGAGACCCAGTACTTC.

V gene TRBV20-1 combines with J gene TRBJ2-7, with TRBD2 matching over 11 bases. The V segment lost 0 bases and the J segment 2 bases; nucleotides outside the gene matches: 3. Germline V gives CDR1 DFQATT, CDR2 SNEGSKA (reference sequence). CDR3 length equals 15 residues. CDR3 in amino acids: CSARDYSGRAYEQYF. The CDR3, as DNA: TGCAGTGCTAGAGATTATAGCGGGAGGGCCTACGAGCAGTACTTC.

This clonotype was found many times. The rearrangement joins TRBV6-1 to TRBJ2-2; maybe TRBD1 (6 bases). The CDR3 consists of 14 residues. Between the trimmed V and J ends, which lost 6 bases and 3 bases, there was a span of 11 bases. Per germline, CDR1 MNHNS and CDR2 SASEGT. The CDR3 DNA follows: TGTGCCAGCAGCCTGGACAGCTACACCGGGGAGCTGTTTTTT. Translation gives CASSLDSYTGELFF.

The chain couples TRBV20-1 to TRBJ2-3; D not resolved. V lost 2 bases and J lost 2, with 14 bases in between. The CDR3 sequence is 15 residues long. In germline, CDR1 is DFQATT, CDR2 SNEGSKA (reference sequence). CDR3 sequence (DNA): TGCAGTGCTAGACGGCTAGTGGGAAACACAGATACGCAGTATTTT. This sequence encodes CSARRLVGNTDTQYF.

This clonotype has a handful of counts. The rearrangement links TRBV5-1 to TRBJ2-2; TRBD1 aligns across 10 bases. The CDR3 contains 13 residues. The germline gives CDR1 SGHRS, CDR2 YFSETQ. V lost 4 bases, J lost 6 bases, and 0 bases stayed unmatched. The CDR3 region has the DNA TGCGCCAGCAGCGGGACAGGGGCCGGGGAGCTGTTTTTT. It codes for CASSGTGAGELFF.

The chain employs TRBV11-2 and TRBJ2-1, with 7 positions matching TRBD2. Germline-derived CDR1 and CDR2 are SGHAT and FQNNGV. The CDR3 runs 14 residues. Trimming at V came to 5 bases and at J to 9 bases, leaving 10 bases not matched to a gene. DNA for the CDR3: TGTGCCAGCAGCGCTCCGGGCGGGGGAAGTGAGCAGTTCTTC. It is translated as CASSAPGGGSEQFF.

This clonotype has more than one count but fewer than ten. The gene calls are TRBV5-1 and TRBJ2-5, with 9 nucleotides matching TRBD1. In germline, CDR1 is SGHRS, CDR2 YFSETQ. V was clipped by 5 bases and J by 9 bases; unmatched bases: 8. This CDR3 has 13 amino acids. DNA of the CDR3: TGCGCCAGCAGTAGCCCGGGACAGGGCTCCCAGTACTTC. This translates into CASSSPGQGSQYF.

V is TRBV10-3 and J is TRBJ2-2; 10 nucleotides line up with TRBD1. The CDR3 is 13 amino acids. After removal of 8 bases from V and 6 bases from J, the junction contained 3 bases not matched to a gene. Germline lookup yields CDR1 ENHRY and CDR2 SYGVKD. DNA of the CDR3: TGTGCCATCCGGGACAGGGGTCCCGGGGAGCTGTTTTTT. It yields the protein CAIRDRGPGELFF.

This clonotype was seen a handful of times. This rearrangement joins TRBV7-2 to TRBJ2-7; tentatively, D is TRBD1 (6 bases). The V and J ends lost 5 bases and 2 bases respectively, with 13 bases between them. The CDR3 consists of 14 residues. The germline V gene encodes CDR1 SGHTA and CDR2 FQGNSA. DNA for the CDR3: TGTGCCAGCAGCCCCGCCCGGGACACCTACGAGCAGTACTTC. It encodes CASSPARDTYEQYF. Full variable domain (remainder filled in from reference TRBV7-2 and TRBJ2-7): GAGVSQSPSNKVTEKGKDVELRCDPISGHTALYWYRQSLGQGLEFLIYFQGNSAPDKSGLPSDRFSAERTGGSVSTLTIQRTQQEDSAVYLCASSPARDTYEQYFGPGTRLTVT.

The genes are TRBV11-2 and TRBJ1-2; the match to TRBD1 covers 8 bases. The CDR3 has 18 amino acids. Looked up from germline, CDR1 is SGHAT and CDR2 is FQNNGV. After removal of 5 bases from V and 6 bases from J, the junction contained 20 bases not matched to a gene. CDR3 region: CASSPGHGQGAFFDGYTF. The CDR3, as DNA: TGTGCCAGCAGCCCCGGTCACGGTCAGGGGGCTTTTTTCGATGGCTACACCTTC.

This clonotype has ten or more counts. The chain links TRBV29-1 to TRBJ2-5; the match to TRBD2 covers 8 bases. The length of the CDR3 is 16 residues. In germline, CDR1 is SQVTM, CDR2 ANQGSEA. After removal of 3 bases from V and 2 bases from J, the junction contained 11 bases not matched to a gene. The CDR3: CSVDAVGRASQETQYF. CDR3 in DNA: TGCAGCGTTGATGCGGTCGGGAGGGCCTCACAAGAGACCCAGTACTTC.